The T cell receptor (beta chain) under discussion was sequenced for a study of cytotoxic CD8 clonotypes in ibrutinib-treated CLL. From cryopreserved PBMCs came 2 to 2.5 micrograms of genomic DNA used for TCR beta libraries. This clone was recorded many times. Its antigen is undetermined. The table came from immunoSEQ multiplex PCR; TCRdb's copy has only in-frame clones and leaves some out. The data show about 140,000 clones, 77% seen once. Study conclusions and caveats: Clonality correlated strongly with circulating CD8+ T cells and exceeded age-matched healthy donors at baseline. Timing of sampling differed between sustained-remission and progressing patients.

The germline CDR1 and CDR2 sequences are SGHTA and FQGNSA. The CDR3 consists of 14 residues. Trimming removed 3 bases at V and 0 bases at J, with 9 bases between. Here the sequenced sample was PBMCs, taken after 12 months of ibrutinib treatment. V and J are TRBV7-2 and TRBJ2-7; no clear D. This sequence was found in a human donor with chronic lymphocytic leukemia. In DNA form, the CDR3 reads TGTGCCAGCAGCTTTGGCGGCCGCTCCTACGAGCAGTACTTC. Protein sequence: CASSFGGRSYEQYF.